A selection of T cell receptor beta chains follows, all from one sample in a study of blood T cells in healthy people across ages. TCRdb re-derived calls from the 5' RACE reads in MiXCR, one entry per CDR3 protein. The sample has fewer than 1.5 million distinct CDR3 sequences, roughly 40% seen once. Input material: blood. The receptors were sampled from a woman younger than 30 in good health. Each CDR3 is given with its conserved first and last residue. Fields, in order: J gene, V gene, clone size, D gene, CDR3 DNA, CDR3 protein. A D gene is named only where the DNA matches it firmly. Rows may omit the clone size; those that give it use once, few, many or a size class.

j_gene: TRBJ2-3
v_gene: TRBV12-3/TRBV12-4
abundance: .
d_gene: .
CDR3nt: TGTGCCAGCAACCACGAGGGCAGGTCAACAGATACGCAGTATTTT
CDR3aa: CASNHEGRSTDTQYF

j_gene: TRBJ2-3
v_gene: TRBV6-6
abundance: .
d_gene: TRBD1
CDR3nt: TGTGCCAGCAGCTACGGACAGGCCGAAACAGATACGCAGTATTTT
CDR3aa: CASSYGQAETDTQYF

j_gene: TRBJ2-7
v_gene: TRBV4-1
abundance: .
d_gene: TRBD2
CDR3nt: TGCGCCAGCAGCTGGGGACTAGCGGGACAAGCCGGCTCCGAGCAGTACTTC
CDR3aa: CASSWGLAGQAGSEQYF

j_gene: TRBJ2-7
v_gene: TRBV7-6
abundance: few
d_gene: TRBD2
CDR3nt: TGTGCCAGCAGCTTAGGGGTAGCGGGAGTCGATTTCGAGCAGTACTTC
CDR3aa: CASSLGVAGVDFEQYF

j_gene: TRBJ2-7
v_gene: TRBV27
abundance: few
d_gene: TRBD2
CDR3nt: TGTGCCAGCAGCCGTCAAGTCACTAGCGGTTCCTACGAGCAGTACTTC
CDR3aa: CASSRQVTSGSYEQYF

j_gene: TRBJ1-2
v_gene: TRBV28
abundance: .
d_gene: TRBD1
CDR3nt: TGTGCCAGCAGTTACAGGGGGCTCGACGGCTACACCTTC
CDR3aa: CASSYRGLDGYTF

j_gene: TRBJ1-1
v_gene: TRBV30
abundance: once
d_gene: TRBD1
CDR3nt: TGTGCCGTGGGACAGGGGGTCACTGAAGCTTTCTTT
CDR3aa: CAVGQGVTEAFF

j_gene: TRBJ2-1
v_gene: TRBV2
abundance: few
d_gene: .
CDR3nt: TGTGCCAGCAGTGAATCTACATCCCGCTCCTACAATGAGCAGTTCTTC
CDR3aa: CASSESTSRSYNEQFF

j_gene: TRBJ1-1
v_gene: TRBV5-1
abundance: .
d_gene: .
CDR3nt: TGCACCAGCAGCCACGGACAGTCCACTGAAGCTTTCTTT
CDR3aa: CTSSHGQSTEAFF

j_gene: TRBJ1-2
v_gene: TRBV6-5
abundance: once
d_gene: .
CDR3nt: TGTGCCAGCAGTTACTCTCGAACCTCGGGCCACACCTTC
CDR3aa: CASSYSRTSGHTF

j_gene: TRBJ2-1
v_gene: TRBV18
abundance: .
d_gene: TRBD2
CDR3nt: TGTGCCAGCTCAACACTAGCGGGAACCTACAATGAGCAGTTCTTC
CDR3aa: CASSTLAGTYNEQFF

j_gene: TRBJ2-5
v_gene: TRBV11-2
abundance: few
d_gene: .
CDR3nt: TGTGCCAGCAGTCATGCTCGAGCGCCTAAAGAGACCCAGTACTTC
CDR3aa: CASSHARAPKETQYF

j_gene: TRBJ2-7
v_gene: TRBV2
abundance: few
d_gene: TRBD2
CDR3nt: TGTGCCAGCAATCCATCCGCGGGAGGGCGCTTTTACGAGCAGTACTTC
CDR3aa: CASNPSAGGRFYEQYF

j_gene: TRBJ1-2
v_gene: TRBV7-9
abundance: .
d_gene: .
CDR3nt: TGTGCCAGCACCCAGGACACCCTCTATGGCTACACCTTC
CDR3aa: CASTQDTLYGYTF

j_gene: TRBJ1-4
v_gene: TRBV20-1
abundance: .
d_gene: .
CDR3nt: TGCAGTGCTAGAGATGGGGTGACAACAAATAATGAAAAACTGTTTTTT
CDR3aa: CSARDGVTTNNEKLFF

j_gene: TRBJ2-1
v_gene: TRBV29-1
abundance: few
d_gene: TRBD2
CDR3nt: TGCAGCGTTGAAGATCCGTCGAAGCGGGAGAATGAGCAGTTCTTC
CDR3aa: CSVEDPSKRENEQFF

j_gene: TRBJ2-1
v_gene: TRBV7-8
abundance: few
d_gene: TRBD2
CDR3nt: TGTGCCAGCAGCTTACTGAGACTAGCGGAACTCCACAATGAGCAGTTCTTC
CDR3aa: CASSLLRLAELHNEQFF

j_gene: TRBJ2-7
v_gene: TRBV21-1
abundance: .
d_gene: .
CDR3nt: TGTGCCAGTAGCCGGGACTCAATCTCCTACGAGCAGTACTTC
CDR3aa: CASSRDSISYEQYF

j_gene: TRBJ2-3
v_gene: TRBV13
abundance: .
d_gene: .
CDR3nt: TGTGCCAGCAGCTTGCAGTATACGCAGTATTTT
CDR3aa: CASSLQYTQYF

j_gene: TRBJ2-2
v_gene: TRBV4-1
abundance: .
d_gene: TRBD1
CDR3nt: TGCGCCAGCAGCCAAGAGGGGACAGGGGTCGGGGAGCTGTTTTTT
CDR3aa: CASSQEGTGVGELFF

j_gene: TRBJ1-2
v_gene: TRBV20-1
abundance: .
d_gene: TRBD1
CDR3nt: TGCAGTGCTAGAAATGGACAGGAATCGTATGGCTACACCTTC
CDR3aa: CSARNGQESYGYTF

j_gene: TRBJ2-1
v_gene: TRBV11-2
abundance: .
d_gene: TRBD1
CDR3nt: TGTGCCAGCAGCTTAAGCGGGGACAGGGGTATCAATGAGCAGTTCTTC
CDR3aa: CASSLSGDRGINEQFF

j_gene: TRBJ2-1
v_gene: TRBV4-1
abundance: .
d_gene: .
CDR3nt: TGCGCCAGCAGTCTGGCGGAGGCCCCCTACAATGAGCAGTTCTTC
CDR3aa: CASSLAEAPYNEQFF

j_gene: TRBJ1-2
v_gene: TRBV5-5
abundance: once
d_gene: TRBD1
CDR3nt: TGTGCCAGCAGCTTGGACGACAGGGCGCCTAACTATGGCTACACCTTC
CDR3aa: CASSLDDRAPNYGYTF

j_gene: TRBJ2-3
v_gene: TRBV28
abundance: few
d_gene: TRBD2
CDR3nt: TGTGCCAGCAGTTCCCCGGGCGGGGGAAACACAGATACGCAGTATTTT
CDR3aa: CASSSPGGGNTDTQYF

j_gene: TRBJ2-7
v_gene: TRBV5-1
abundance: .
d_gene: .
CDR3nt: TGCGCCAGCAGTCCGGGGCCCAGGGACTACGAGCAGTACTTC
CDR3aa: CASSPGPRDYEQYF

j_gene: TRBJ1-4
v_gene: TRBV28
abundance: few
d_gene: .
CDR3nt: TGTGCCAGCAGCTCGGGCCAGGCAACTAATGAAAAACTGTTTTTT
CDR3aa: CASSSGQATNEKLFF

j_gene: TRBJ2-7
v_gene: TRBV20-1
abundance: .
d_gene: .
CDR3nt: TGCAGTGCTAGCGAATCTGTCAGGGGGGTGCAAGACTACGAGCAGTACTTC
CDR3aa: CSASESVRGVQDYEQYF

j_gene: TRBJ1-6
v_gene: TRBV7-2
abundance: .
d_gene: .
CDR3nt: TGTGCCAGCAGTGGAAAGCTGGTTACTAATTCACCCCTCCACTTT
CDR3aa: CASSGKLVTNSPLHF

j_gene: TRBJ2-5
v_gene: TRBV29-1
abundance: .
d_gene: TRBD1
CDR3nt: TGCAGCGTCTTACAGGGGGCTTACAATGAGCAGTACTTC
CDR3aa: CSVLQGAYNEQYF

j_gene: TRBJ2-5
v_gene: TRBV24-1
abundance: .
d_gene: .
CDR3nt: TGTGCCACCAGTGACGGGGGCGTGATGGAGACCCAGTACTTC
CDR3aa: CATSDGGVMETQYF

j_gene: TRBJ2-1
v_gene: TRBV4-1
abundance: few
d_gene: TRBD2
CDR3nt: TGCGCCAGCAGCCAAGGGGCACTAGCGGCCTACAATGAGCAGTTCTTC
CDR3aa: CASSQGALAAYNEQFF

j_gene: TRBJ1-5
v_gene: TRBV2
abundance: .
d_gene: TRBD1
CDR3nt: TGTGCTAGCAGAGCCGACAGGGCGGGGGATCAGCCCCAGCATTTT
CDR3aa: CASRADRAGDQPQHF

j_gene: TRBJ2-1
v_gene: TRBV6-4
abundance: few
d_gene: TRBD2
CDR3nt: TGTGCCAGCAGTGAGGGACTAGCGGGAAACAATGAGCAGTTCTTC
CDR3aa: CASSEGLAGNNEQFF

j_gene: TRBJ2-7
v_gene: TRBV9
abundance: .
d_gene: TRBD1
CDR3nt: TGTGCCAGCAGCACCGGGACAGGGAAAAGCTCCTACGAGCAGTACTTC
CDR3aa: CASSTGTGKSSYEQYF

j_gene: TRBJ2-2
v_gene: TRBV5-4
abundance: .
d_gene: .
CDR3nt: TGTGCCAGCACTCAGGGAGGCGGCACCGGGGAGCTGTTTTTT
CDR3aa: CASTQGGGTGELFF

j_gene: TRBJ2-5
v_gene: TRBV4-1
abundance: few
d_gene: TRBD2
CDR3nt: TGCGCCAGCAGCCGTCGGACTAGCGGGGGGTTGGCAGAGACCCAGTACTTC
CDR3aa: CASSRRTSGGLAETQYF

j_gene: TRBJ2-1
v_gene: TRBV5-1
abundance: .
d_gene: TRBD2
CDR3nt: TGCGCCAGCACACCGGGACTAGCTTTTCCTGAGCAGTTCTTC
CDR3aa: CASTPGLAFPEQFF

j_gene: TRBJ2-1
v_gene: TRBV20-1
abundance: few
d_gene: TRBD2
CDR3nt: TGCAGTGCCAGCATTCTAGCGGGAGTGAGTAATGAGCAGTTCTTC
CDR3aa: CSASILAGVSNEQFF

j_gene: TRBJ2-7
v_gene: TRBV25-1
abundance: few
d_gene: .
CDR3nt: TGTGCCAGCAGTGAGCTCCTTGGCGAGCAGTACTTC
CDR3aa: CASSELLGEQYF

j_gene: TRBJ2-3
v_gene: TRBV4-2
abundance: few
d_gene: TRBD2
CDR3nt: TGTGCCAGCAGCCACCTAGCGGGAGGAAAGGCGAATACGCAGTATTTT
CDR3aa: CASSHLAGGKANTQYF

j_gene: TRBJ2-7
v_gene: TRBV30
abundance: once
d_gene: TRBD1
CDR3nt: TGTGCCTGGAGGACAGGGGGCTACGAGCAGTACTTC
CDR3aa: CAWRTGGYEQYF

j_gene: TRBJ1-2
v_gene: TRBV4-2
abundance: few
d_gene: .
CDR3nt: TGTGCCAGCAGCCAAGTTGCAGGGCGTGACTATGGCTACACCTTC
CDR3aa: CASSQVAGRDYGYTF

j_gene: TRBJ1-1
v_gene: TRBV20-1
abundance: .
d_gene: .
CDR3nt: TGCAGTGCTAGAGATTGGCTGAACTTGAGCACTGAAGCTTTCTTT
CDR3aa: CSARDWLNLSTEAFF

j_gene: TRBJ2-7
v_gene: TRBV5-1
abundance: .
d_gene: TRBD2
CDR3nt: TGCGCCAGCAGCTTCCTCGGGGCTAGCGGGGGGTACAATGAGCAGTACTTC
CDR3aa: CASSFLGASGGYNEQYF

j_gene: TRBJ1-6
v_gene: TRBV12-5
abundance: .
d_gene: .
CDR3nt: TGTGCTAGTGGTTTGCACCCTAGCGGAGGGGCTAATTCACCCCTCCACTTT
CDR3aa: CASGLHPSGGANSPLHF

j_gene: TRBJ1-2
v_gene: TRBV29-1
abundance: .
d_gene: TRBD1
CDR3nt: TGCAGCGTCGACCAACAGGGGGCAGGTGGCTACACCTTC
CDR3aa: CSVDQQGAGGYTF

j_gene: TRBJ2-7
v_gene: TRBV5-6
abundance: .
d_gene: .
CDR3nt: TGTGCCAGCAGCTTGGGACGAGATCAACCCTACGAGCAGTACTTC
CDR3aa: CASSLGRDQPYEQYF

j_gene: TRBJ2-1
v_gene: TRBV7-2
abundance: .
d_gene: .
CDR3nt: TGTGCCAGCAGCTTAGCGTGGACCGTGAACAATGAGCAGTTCTTC
CDR3aa: CASSLAWTVNNEQFF